These 17 T cell receptor beta chains came from one sample sequenced in a study of T cell repertoires in cytomegalovirus infection. MiXCR was run by TCRdb on the reads, yielding one entry per CDR3 protein. Of a few hundred thousand distinct CDR3 sequences in the sample, just under 40% were seen once. These receptors lack a known antigen. The input for sequencing was cultured PBMCs, taken from culture after CMV antigen stimulation. The receptors were sampled from a human donor in good health (CMV status not recorded). Some clones in this sample may be carry-over from other donors' samples.

The gene calls are TRBV19 and TRBJ1-6; the match to TRBD1 covers 7 bases. This CDR3 spans 13 amino acids. Trimming cost V 5 bases and J 8 bases; bases outside gene matches: 3. From germline, CDR1 is LNHDA and CDR2 SQIVND (reference sequence). The CDR3 reads CASSHDRDSPLHF. The DNA for the CDR3 is TGTGCCAGTAGTCACGACAGGGATTCACCCCTCCACTTT.

The chain couples TRBV7-2 to TRBJ2-3; TRBD1 might be the D (6 bases). CDR3 length: 14 residues. V lost 5 bases to trimming and J lost 5 bases, with 14 bases between them. CDR1 and CDR2 (germline): SGHTA, FQGNSA. The CDR3 bases are TGTGCCAGCAGCCCCAACCTCAGGGGAGATACGCAGTATTTT. This codes for CASSPNLRGDTQYF.

The chain carries TRBV11-1 and TRBJ2-1; 7 nucleotides match TRBD2. Losses at the gene ends were 2 bases for V and 4 bases for J; bases not matched to a gene: 5. Germline V gene lookup returns CDR1 SGHAT and CDR2 FQDESV (reference sequence). The CDR3 spans 15 residues. The CDR3 loop is CASSLRRGRYNEQFF. CDR3 DNA: TGTGCCAGCAGCTTAAGGCGGGGGAGATACAATGAGCAGTTCTTC.

The rearrangement links TRBV6-4 to TRBJ1-5; D not certain. The germline CDR1 and CDR2 sequences are MRHNA and SNTAGT. Trimming removed 3 bases at V and 6 bases at J, with 12 bases between. The CDR3 consists of 14 residues. The CDR3, as DNA: TGTGCCAGCAGTGATTCGGCAGGTGGTCAGCCCCAGCATTTT. It translates to CASSDSAGGQPQHF.

The chain carries TRBV10-3 and TRBJ2-7, with D perhaps matching TRBD1 (6 bases). Trimming left V 3 bases short and J 6 bases short, with 6 bases between. CDR1 is ENHRY and CDR2 is SYGVKD in the germline V gene. This CDR3 has 11 residues. This CDR3 reads CAISDRGEQYF. The CDR3 DNA follows: TGTGCCATCAGTGACAGGGGCGAGCAGTACTTC.

This clonotype has only a few counts. The chain couples TRBV6-2 or TRBV6-3 to TRBJ2-5, with D hard to call. The CDR3 spans 11 residues. Germline V gene sequence: CDR1 MNHEY, CDR2 SVGEGT. Trimming pared 1 base from V and 7 bases from J, leaving 4 bases between. The chain's CDR3 is CASSYFGTQYF. The CDR3 bases are TGTGCCAGCAGTTACTTCGGGACCCAGTACTTC.

This clonotype was counted between two and nine times. J is TRBJ2-7 and V is TRBV6-1, with D perhaps assigned TRBD1 or TRBD2 (5 bases each). The CDR3 extends over 15 amino acids. CDR1 is MNHNS and CDR2 is SASEGT in the germline V gene. V was cut by 6 bases and J by 0 bases, with 15 bases left in between. Written as DNA, the CDR3 is TGTGCCAGCAGCCCCTGGGGGTTGTCCTCCTACGAGCAGTACTTC. Its translation: CASSPWGLSSYEQYF.

This chain connects TRBV12-3 or TRBV12-4 to TRBJ2-5, with TRBD2 identical over 8 bases. V was clipped by 8 bases and J by 5 bases; unmatched bases: 16. The CDR3 loop spans 16 amino acids. The CDR3 loop reads CASSPPGGGVAETQYF. The CDR3 coding sequence is TGTGCCAGCTCCCCTCCGGGGGGGGGAGTAGCGGAGACCCAGTACTTC.

A few counts support this clonotype. The V and J genes are TRBV11-2 and TRBJ2-7; 12 bases match TRBD2. The CDR3 totals 18 residues. V lost 1 base, J lost 1 base, and 8 bases stayed unmatched. The germline V gene has CDR1 SGHAT and CDR2 FQNNGV. The CDR3 DNA reads as TGTGCCAGCAGCTTAGTTCACGCACTAGCGGGGGGATCCTACGAGCAGTACTTC. Translated: CASSLVHALAGGSYEQYF.

This chain joins TRBV18 and TRBJ2-7, with 7 bases lining up with TRBD1. V trimming: 3 bases; J trimming: 5 bases; junction bases outside the gene matches: 4. Germline V gene data show CDR1 as KGHSH and CDR2 as LQKENI. This CDR3 has 13 amino acids. Here the CDR3 reads CASSPSTGHEQYF. CDR3 bases: TGTGCCAGCTCACCCTCGACAGGGCACGAGCAGTACTTC. The full variable domain, rest sourced from reference TRBV18 and TRBJ2-7, is NAGVMQNPRHLVRRRGQEARLRCSPMKGHSHVYWYRQLPEEGLKFMVYLQKENIIDESGMPKERFSAEFPKEGPSILRIQQVVRGDSAAYFCASSPSTGHEQYFGPGTRLTVT.

A few counts support this clonotype. The rearrangement links TRBV6-2 or TRBV6-3 to TRBJ1-5; D remains unclear. Germline lookup yields CDR1 MNHEY and CDR2 SVGEGT. This CDR3 has 13 amino acids. V gave up 8 bases and J gave up 7 bases, with 15 bases separating them. CDR3 protein: CASRQVLGQPQHF. CDR3 in DNA: TGTGCCAGCCGGCAGGTCCTCGGACAGCCCCAGCATTTT.

The genes are TRBV7-2 and TRBJ2-7, with D maybe TRBD1 (6 bases). The germline CDR1 and CDR2 sequences are SGHTA and FQGNSA. The CDR3 extends over 15 amino acids. Trimming left V 5 bases short and J 4 bases short, with 18 bases between. The CDR3 nucleotides read TGTGCCAGCAGCCCGGAGGCAGGGGAATGGTACGAGCAGTACTTC. Its translation is CASSPEAGEWYEQYF. Supplemented by reference TRBV7-2 and TRBJ2-7, the full variable domain reads GAGVSQSPSNKVTEKGKDVELRCDPISGHTALYWYRQSLGQGLEFLIYFQGNSAPDKSGLPSDRFSAERTGGSVSTLTIQRTQQEDSAVYLCASSPEAGEWYEQYFGPGTRLTVT.

The chain joins TRBV12-3 or TRBV12-4 to TRBJ2-3, with no clear D. The germline V and J ends were trimmed by 5 bases and 0 bases, with 15 bases remaining between them. CDR3 length: 16 residues. The CDR3 is CASSPRPAPSTDTQYF. DNA for the CDR3: TGTGCCAGCAGTCCTCGACCAGCACCTAGCACAGATACGCAGTATTTT.

This sequence joins TRBV6-2 or TRBV6-3 and TRBJ2-5; the match to TRBD2 covers 15 bases. The CDR3 totals 15 residues. Germline lookup yields CDR1 MNHEY and CDR2 SVGEGT. V was pared by 10 bases and J by 4 bases, with 7 bases of the junction left unmatched. The CDR3 DNA follows: TGTGCCACCTGGACTAGCGGGAGGGCCGGAGAGACCCAGTACTTC. Protein sequence: CATWTSGRAGETQYF.

This sequence joins TRBV7-4 and TRBJ2-1; 8 positions agree with TRBD2. The V gene's germline CDR1 is SGHVT and CDR2 SQSDAQ. CDR3 length equals 17 residues. J lost 4 bases, V lost 1 base, and 9 bases had no gene match. The CDR3 nucleotides are TGTGCCAGCAGCTTAGGTCGGGCGGGAGGAGTGTACAATGAGCAGTTCTTC. Translating gives CASSLGRAGGVYNEQFF. The variable domain in full, with the rest retrieved from reference TRBV7-4 and TRBJ2-1, is GAGVSQSPRYKVAKRGRDVALRCDSISGHVTLYWYRQTLGQGSEVLTYSQSDAQRDKSGRPSGRFSAERPERSVSTLKIQRTEQGDSAVYLCASSLGRAGGVYNEQFFGPGTRLTVL.

This clonotype was counted once. This chain connects TRBV18 to TRBJ2-7; D unclear. Per germline, CDR1 KGHSH and CDR2 LQKENI. This CDR3 comprises 14 residues. V was clipped by 8 bases and J by 1 base, with 15 bases between them. The CDR3 spells CASAPRGASYEQYF. The CDR3 nucleotides are TGTGCCAGCGCCCCTAGAGGAGCTTCCTACGAGCAGTACTTC.

The chain carries TRBV24-1 and TRBJ2-7; D is possibly TRBD2 (5 bases). V gave up 3 bases and J gave up 0 bases, with 11 bases separating them. The CDR3 runs to 15 residues. Germline CDR1 reads KGHDR; CDR2 reads SFDVKD. The CDR3 DNA reads as TGTGCCACCAGTGATCCGCCGGACTTCTCCTACGAGCAGTACTTC. It encodes CATSDPPDFSYEQYF.